This T cell receptor (beta chain) was obtained from a study of blood T cell repertoires in COVID-19. In the study overall: Spain, Italy and the United States supplied samples that represented acute and convalescent COVID-19. In each case, the material was cDNA or gDNA derived from T cells, B-cell-depleted T cells, or PBMCs.

In the authors' workflow: Amplification with reference gene primers provided the estimates of nucleated cell counts. Sequenced by immunoSEQ multiplex PCR; TCRdb stores in-frame clones only, minus some. For V, J and clone size, that table is used; D and trimming come from the DNA. Of about 310,000 clones listed, over 75% are singletons. With V trimmed by 3 bases and J by 5 bases, 10 bases remained unmatched. The CDR3 runs 16 residues. Germline V CDR1 and CDR2: LNHDA, SQIVND (reference sequence). This receptor was obtained from a man aged 45-60 years with active or convalescent COVID-19. The chain combines TRBV19 with TRBJ2-7; TRBD1 matches at 10 bases. Sequences were obtained from peripheral blood. CDR3 DNA: TGTGCCAGTAGTATTATTGGAGGGGGGACAGGGGACGAGCAGTACTTC. Translation gives CASSIIGGGTGDEQYF.